This T cell receptor beta chain was captured in a study of regulatory T cells in long-lasting Graves disease. In this sample, this clonotype turned up many times. The antigen is not known. The time point is: newly diagnosed GD, antithyroid drugs for less than 3 months. Scientists built the TCR library using RNA that was extracted from PBMCs. The authors built TCR beta libraries using iRepertoire HTBI primers and Arm-PCR of CDR3 regions. TCRdb called the multiplex PCR reads again in MiXCR, with one record for every CDR3 protein. The sample lists approximately 540,000 distinct CDR3 sequences; approximately 12% were seen once. Study-level findings and limits: Patients with persistent Graves' had lower TCR diversity than newly diagnosed patients.

Germline V gene data show CDR1 as MNHNS and CDR2 as SASEGT. CDR3 size: 13 residues. Unmatched junction bases numbered 6, after V lost 6 bases and J lost 7 bases. In addition, the sample was reused for a study of T cells in Graves' hyperthyroidism and ophthalmopathy. That report adds: Carried out on the TCR CDR3, a first-round RT-PCR used the HTBI primer set.

The receptor was isolated from a woman aged 25-40 years with Graves disease. Sequencing used peripheral blood mononuclear cells (PBMCs), obtained at new diagnosis, from a patient treated with antithyroid drugs. This sequence joins TRBV6-1 and TRBJ1-1; the match to TRBD1 covers 9 bases. CDR3 nucleotide sequence: TGTGCCAGCAGGGGGACAGGGACCATTGAAGCTTTCTTT. It encodes CASRGTGTIEAFF.